This TCR beta chain was recorded in a study of blood T cell repertoires in COVID-19. In the study overall: The United States, Italy and Spain provided the acute and convalescent COVID-19 samples. PBMCs, B-cell-depleted T cells, or T cells provided the cDNA or gDNA that made up the material.

Trimming at V came to 1 base and at J to 10 bases, leaving 10 bases not matched to a gene. CDR1 is SGHTA and CDR2 is FQGNSA in the germline V gene. The CDR3 extends over 16 amino acids. The authors' processing: Quantification of nucleated cells was approximated via reference gene primer amplification. The data were produced by immunoSEQ multiplex PCR, yet TCRdb's version contains in-frame clones alone and is incomplete. From that table come the V and J calls and clone size; the DNA was used to work out D and trimming. The sample gives about 58,000 clones, 70% to 90% of which show up once; 25% to 40% is in the top ten.

V usage is TRBV7-2 and J usage is TRBJ2-1, with 10 bases fitting TRBD1. The sequencing sample was made of peripheral blood. This receptor was identified in a man aged 55 to 70 with COVID-19, enrolled during active disease. CDR3 nucleotides: TGTGCCAGCAGCTTAGGGGGGACAGGGGCCCAAGGAGAGCAGTTCTTC. It translates to CASSLGGTGAQGEQFF. Using reference TRBV7-2 and TRBJ2-1 for the parts outside the CDR3, the full variable domain is GAGVSQSPSNKVTEKGKDVELRCDPISGHTALYWYRQSLGQGLEFLIYFQGNSAPDKSGLPSDRFSAERTGGSVSTLTIQRTQQEDSAVYLCASSLGGTGAQGEQFFGPGTRLTVL.